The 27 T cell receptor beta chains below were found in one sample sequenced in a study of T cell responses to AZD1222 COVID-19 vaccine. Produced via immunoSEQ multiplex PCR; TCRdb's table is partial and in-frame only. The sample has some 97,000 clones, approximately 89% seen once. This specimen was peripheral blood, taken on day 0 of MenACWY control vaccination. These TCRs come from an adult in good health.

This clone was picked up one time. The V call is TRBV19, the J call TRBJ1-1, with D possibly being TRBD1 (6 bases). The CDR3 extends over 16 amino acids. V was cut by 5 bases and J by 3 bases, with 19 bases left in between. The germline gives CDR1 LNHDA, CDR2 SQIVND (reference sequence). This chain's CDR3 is CASSPDVARGYTEAFF. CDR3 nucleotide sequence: TGTGCCAGTAGTCCCGACGTCGCCAGGGGCTACACTGAAGCTTTCTTT.

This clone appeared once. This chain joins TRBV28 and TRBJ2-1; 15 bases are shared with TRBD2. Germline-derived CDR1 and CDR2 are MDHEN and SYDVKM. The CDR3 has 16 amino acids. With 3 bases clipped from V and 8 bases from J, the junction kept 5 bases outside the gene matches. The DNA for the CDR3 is TGTGCCAGCAGTTTGGTTGGACTAGCGGGAGGGGATGAGCAGTTCTTC. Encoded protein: CASSLVGLAGGDEQFF.

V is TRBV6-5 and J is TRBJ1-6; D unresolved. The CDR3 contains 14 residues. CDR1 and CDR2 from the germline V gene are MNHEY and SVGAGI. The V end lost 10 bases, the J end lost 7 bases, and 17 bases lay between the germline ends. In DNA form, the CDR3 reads TGTGCCACTCGATTCGGGAGGACCAATTCACCCCTCCACTTT. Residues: CATRFGRTNSPLHF.

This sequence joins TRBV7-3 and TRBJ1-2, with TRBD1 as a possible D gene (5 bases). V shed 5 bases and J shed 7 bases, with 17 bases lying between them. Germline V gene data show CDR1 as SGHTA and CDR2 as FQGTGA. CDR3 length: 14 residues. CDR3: CASSPNGGVAGYTF. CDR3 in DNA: TGTGCCAGCAGCCCTAATGGGGGGGTCGCTGGCTACACCTTC.

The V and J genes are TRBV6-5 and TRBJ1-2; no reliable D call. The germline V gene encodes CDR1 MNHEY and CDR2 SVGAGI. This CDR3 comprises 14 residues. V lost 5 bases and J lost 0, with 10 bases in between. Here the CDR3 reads CASSPSQANYGYTF. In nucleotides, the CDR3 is TGTGCCAGCAGTCCCAGCCAAGCTAACTATGGCTACACCTTC.

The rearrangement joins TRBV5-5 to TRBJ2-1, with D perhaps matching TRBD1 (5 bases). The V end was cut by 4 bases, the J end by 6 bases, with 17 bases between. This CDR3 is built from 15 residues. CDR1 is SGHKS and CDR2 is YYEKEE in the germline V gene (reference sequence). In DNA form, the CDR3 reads TGTGCCAGCAGCGCCCTTGGGCCGGACACCAATGAGCAGTTCTTC. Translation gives CASSALGPDTNEQFF.

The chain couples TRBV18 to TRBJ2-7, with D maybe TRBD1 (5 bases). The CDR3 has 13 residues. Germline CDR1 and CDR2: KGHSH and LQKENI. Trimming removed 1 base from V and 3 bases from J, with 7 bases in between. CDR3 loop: CASSPLTDYEQYF. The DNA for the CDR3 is TGTGCCAGCTCACCACTGACAGACTACGAGCAGTACTTC.

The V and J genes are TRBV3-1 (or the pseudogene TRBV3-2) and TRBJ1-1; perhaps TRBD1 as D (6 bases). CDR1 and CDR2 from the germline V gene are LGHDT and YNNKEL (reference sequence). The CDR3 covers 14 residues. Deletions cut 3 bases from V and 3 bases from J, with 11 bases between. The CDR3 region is CASSHRGRHTEAFF. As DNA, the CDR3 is TGTGCCAGCAGCCACAGGGGAAGGCACACTGAAGCTTTCTTT.

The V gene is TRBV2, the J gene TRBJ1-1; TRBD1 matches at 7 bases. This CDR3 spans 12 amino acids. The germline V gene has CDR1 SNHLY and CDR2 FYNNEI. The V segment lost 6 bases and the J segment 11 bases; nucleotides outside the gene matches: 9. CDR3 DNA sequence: TGTGCCAGCAGACAGGGGATTACCACGGCTTTCTTT. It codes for CASRQGITTAFF.

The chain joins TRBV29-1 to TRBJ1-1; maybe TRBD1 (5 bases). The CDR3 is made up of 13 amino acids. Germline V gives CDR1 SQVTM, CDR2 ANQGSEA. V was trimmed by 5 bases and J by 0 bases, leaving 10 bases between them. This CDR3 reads CSVRPTVNTEAFF. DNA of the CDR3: TGCAGCGTTAGGCCGACAGTGAACACTGAAGCTTTCTTT.

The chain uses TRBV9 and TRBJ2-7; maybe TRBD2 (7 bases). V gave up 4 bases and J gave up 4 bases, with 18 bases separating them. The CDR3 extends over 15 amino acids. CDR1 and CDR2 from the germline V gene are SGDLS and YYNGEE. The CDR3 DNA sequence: TGTGCCAGCAGCCGGGGGGCAGGGCCTCAATACGAGCAGTACTTC. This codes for CASSRGAGPQYEQYF.

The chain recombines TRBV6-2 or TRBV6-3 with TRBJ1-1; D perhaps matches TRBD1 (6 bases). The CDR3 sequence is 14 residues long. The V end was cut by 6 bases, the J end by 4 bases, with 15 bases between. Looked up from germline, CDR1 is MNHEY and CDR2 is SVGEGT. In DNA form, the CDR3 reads TGTGCCAGCAGCACATCAGGGGCCCCCACTGAAGCTTTCTTT. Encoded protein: CASSTSGAPTEAFF.

The CDR3 DNA reads as TGTGCCAGTAGCCCAGGGGGGACAGGGCGAGCGAATGAGCAGTTCTTC. Amino acids: CASSPGGTGRANEQFF. The chain is built from TRBV19 and TRBJ2-1; TRBD1 matches 9 bases. After removal of 6 bases from V and 7 bases from J, the junction contained 13 bases not matched to a gene. In germline, CDR1 is LNHDA, CDR2 SQIVND (reference sequence). CDR3 length equals 16 residues.

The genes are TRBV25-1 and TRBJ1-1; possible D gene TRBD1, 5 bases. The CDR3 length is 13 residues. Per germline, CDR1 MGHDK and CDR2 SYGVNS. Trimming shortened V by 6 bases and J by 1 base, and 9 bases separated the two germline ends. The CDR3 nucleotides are TGTGCCAGCAGAGGGCAGGGGAACACTGAAGCTTTCTTT. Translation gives CASRGQGNTEAFF. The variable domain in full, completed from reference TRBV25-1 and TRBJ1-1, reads EADIYQTPRYLVIGTGKKITLECSQTMGHDKMYWYQQDPGMELHLIHYSYGVNSTEKGDLSSESTVSRIRTEHFPLTLESARPSHTSQYLCASRGQGNTEAFFGQGTRLTVV.

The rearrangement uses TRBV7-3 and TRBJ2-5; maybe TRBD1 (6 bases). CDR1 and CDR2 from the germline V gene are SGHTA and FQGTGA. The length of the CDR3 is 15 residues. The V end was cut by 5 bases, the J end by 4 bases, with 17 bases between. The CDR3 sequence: CASSPSGQGPETQYF. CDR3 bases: TGTGCCAGCAGCCCATCGGGCCAGGGGCCAGAGACCCAGTACTTC.

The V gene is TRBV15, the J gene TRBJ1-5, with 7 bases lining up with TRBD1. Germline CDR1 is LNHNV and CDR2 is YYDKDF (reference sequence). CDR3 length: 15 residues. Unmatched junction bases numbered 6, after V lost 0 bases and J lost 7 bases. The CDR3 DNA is TGTGCCACCAGCAGAGATTTTAACAGGGGCCAGCCCCAGCATTTT. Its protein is CATSRDFNRGQPQHF.

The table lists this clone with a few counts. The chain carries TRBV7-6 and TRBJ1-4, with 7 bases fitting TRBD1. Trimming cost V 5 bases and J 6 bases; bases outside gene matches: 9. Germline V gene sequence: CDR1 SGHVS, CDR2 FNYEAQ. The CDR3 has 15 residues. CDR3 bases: TGTGCCAGCAGCCAGACCGGGACAGCCGATGAAAAACTGTTTTTT. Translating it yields CASSQTGTADEKLFF.

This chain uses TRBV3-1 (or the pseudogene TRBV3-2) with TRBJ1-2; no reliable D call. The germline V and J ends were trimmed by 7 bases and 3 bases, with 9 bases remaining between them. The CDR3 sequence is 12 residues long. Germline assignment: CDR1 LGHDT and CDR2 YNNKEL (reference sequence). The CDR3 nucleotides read TGTGCCAGCAATAACGGCGACTATGGCTACACCTTC. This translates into CASNNGDYGYTF.

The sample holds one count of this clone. The CDR3 spells CASSALRDRGSGYTF. The CDR3 nucleotides read TGTGCCAGCAGCGCCCTCCGGGACAGGGGTTCTGGCTACACCTTC. V usage is TRBV9 and J usage is TRBJ1-2; 10 bases line up with TRBD1. With 3 bases clipped from V and 7 bases from J, the junction kept 9 bases outside the gene matches. Germline V gives CDR1 SGDLS, CDR2 YYNGEE. This CDR3 comprises 15 residues.

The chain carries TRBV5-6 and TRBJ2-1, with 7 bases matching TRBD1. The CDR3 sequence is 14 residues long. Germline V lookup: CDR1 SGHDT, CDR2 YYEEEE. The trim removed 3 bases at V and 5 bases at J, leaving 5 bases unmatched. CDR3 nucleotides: TGTGCCAGCAGCTGGGGACAGAGCCACAATGAGCAGTTCTTC. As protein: CASSWGQSHNEQFF.

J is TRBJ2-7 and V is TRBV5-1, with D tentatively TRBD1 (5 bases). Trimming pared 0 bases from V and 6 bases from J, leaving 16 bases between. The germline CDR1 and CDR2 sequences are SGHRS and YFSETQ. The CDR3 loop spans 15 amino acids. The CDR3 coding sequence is TGCGCCAGCAGCTTGGCGGCAGGGCAGAGCTCCGAGCAGTACTTC. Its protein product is CASSLAAGQSSEQYF.

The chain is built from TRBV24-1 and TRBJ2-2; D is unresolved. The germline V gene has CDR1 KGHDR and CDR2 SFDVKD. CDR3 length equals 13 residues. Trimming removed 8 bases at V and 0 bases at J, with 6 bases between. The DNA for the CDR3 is TGTGCCACCACAGACTCGAACACCGGGGAGCTGTTTTTT. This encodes CATTDSNTGELFF.

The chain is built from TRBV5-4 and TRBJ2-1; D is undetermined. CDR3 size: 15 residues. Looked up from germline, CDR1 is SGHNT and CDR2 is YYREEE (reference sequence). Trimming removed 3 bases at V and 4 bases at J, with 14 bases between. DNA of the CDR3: TGTGCCAGCAGCTCCGGACCCTTCGAATACAATGAGCAGTTCTTC. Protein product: CASSSGPFEYNEQFF.

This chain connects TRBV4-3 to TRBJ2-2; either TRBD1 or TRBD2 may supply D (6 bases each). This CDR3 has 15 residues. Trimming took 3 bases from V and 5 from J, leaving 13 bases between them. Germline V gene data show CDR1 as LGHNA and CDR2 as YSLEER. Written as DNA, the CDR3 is TGCGCCAGCAGCCAGTCGGGGGCGGGGACCGGGGAGCTGTTTTTT. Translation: CASSQSGAGTGELFF.

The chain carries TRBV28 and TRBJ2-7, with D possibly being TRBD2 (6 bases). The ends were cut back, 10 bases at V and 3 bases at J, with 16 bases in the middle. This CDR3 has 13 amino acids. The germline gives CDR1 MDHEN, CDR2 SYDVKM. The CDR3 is CATTTTSIYEQYF. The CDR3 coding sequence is TGTGCCACCACCACCACTAGCATCTACGAGCAGTACTTC.

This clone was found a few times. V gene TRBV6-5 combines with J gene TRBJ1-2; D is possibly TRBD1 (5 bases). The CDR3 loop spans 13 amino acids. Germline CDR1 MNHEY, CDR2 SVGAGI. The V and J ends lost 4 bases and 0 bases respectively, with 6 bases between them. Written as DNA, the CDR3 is TGTGCCAGCAGTTTGGACACTAACTATGGCTACACCTTC. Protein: CASSLDTNYGYTF.

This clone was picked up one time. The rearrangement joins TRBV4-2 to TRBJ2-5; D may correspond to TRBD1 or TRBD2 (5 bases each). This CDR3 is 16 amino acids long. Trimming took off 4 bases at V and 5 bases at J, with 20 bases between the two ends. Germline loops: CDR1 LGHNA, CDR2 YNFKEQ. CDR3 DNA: TGTGCCAGCAGCCCCGACACGGACTCATGGGGGGAGACCCAGTACTTC. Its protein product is CASSPDTDSWGETQYF.